Given below is one T cell receptor beta chain in context. This receptor's antigen is unknown. No clone much larger than this one lies a single base away; base qualities are absent. The data were taken from a study of CD8 T cells in Susac syndrome (dated by TCRdb to the late 2010s). Regarding the study in general: Of the Susac syndrome patients who were sequenced, roughly 8 were in clinical remission while about 6 had clinically active disease. At blood withdrawal, Susac syndrome patients were therapy-naive, treated with corticosteroids (with IVIg additionally given to some), or treated with IVIg alone. CD8+ T cell repertoire clonality was compared between fewer than 13 healthy donors, some 14 Susac syndrome patients and approximately 16 multiple sclerosis patients. Whether CD8+ T cell activation and differentiation in Susac syndrome was antigen driven was tested using repertoire sequencing. Overall results and qualifications from the work: Looking at Susac-specific public clones, the researchers identified fewer than 20 in the total CD8+ repertoire and five in the CD8+ TEMRA repertoire. The number of individuals in the TCR sequencing and HLA analysis was recognized as being relatively small. Clonal expansion was seen in Susac syndrome CD8+ repertoires, peaking in CD8+ TEMRA cells and being greater in clinically active patients than in remitting ones.

V is cut by 3 bases and J by 5 bases, and the space between the germline ends is 22 bases. In the germline V gene, CDR1 corresponds to SGHTA and CDR2 to FQGNSA. The CDR3 contains 17 residues, cysteine and phenylalanine counted. The CDR3 DNA has 51 bases and is translated from base 1. Peripheral blood CD8+ and CD4+ T cells from healthy donors, Susac syndrome patients and multiple sclerosis patients were profiled using high-throughput TCR beta sequencing. The Susac syndrome patients fulfilled recently defined diagnostic criteria for definite or probable disease. Bulk CD8+ and CD4+ T cells were purified magnetically by negative isolation, whereas CD8+ TEMRA cells were enriched by FACS. Blood was drawn into EDTA tubes, processed within 24 hours, and PBMCs were isolated by density gradient centrifugation. PBMCs intended for TCR sequencing were cryopreserved in liquid nitrogen and were subsequently thawed in a 37 degrees C water bath. The sorted or isolated CD4+, CD8+ and CD8+ TEMRA cells reached a purity of at least 90%.

RNA was extracted with the RNeasy kit and roughly 0.45 to 1 ug was reverse transcribed using random hexamers. The immunoSEQ multiplex PCR assay, which covers 54 Vbeta and 13 Jbeta segments, was used to amplify TCR beta CDR3 regions. To correct PCR amplification bias, a synthetic template baseline was used for both primer optimization and computational correction. The paper's processing steps were these. Reads were annotated to V, D and J genes per IMGT and analyzed with immunoSEQ Analyzer, keeping only productive sequences. Clonality was computed as one minus Shannon entropy normalized by log2 of the number of productive unique sequences. Public and private clones were assessed among the 100 most prevalent clones of each patient and control. Susac-specific clones were defined as absent from healthy and MS cohorts, around 970 published viral clones and other ImmuneACCESS disease sequences. TCRdb took the public reads, trimmed them with fastp at Q25, ran MiXCR for clone calling and kept in-frame beta chains. CDR3 protein duplicates are merged, each entry listing the most common genes and DNA. V and J calls and clone size were set by TCRdb, not the authors. The sample records about 83,000 distinct CDR3 sequences, roughly 95% of which are singletons. More than 0.35% of the sample is held by the ten biggest clonotypes.

The chain joins TRBV7-2 to TRBJ2-5, and the D gene may be TRBD2, 5 bases matching. The source is a human donor with Susac syndrome. Sequencing was carried out using CD8+ T cells from PBMCs. The nucleotide sequence is given as TGTGCCAGCAGCTTCCACGGGGTGGTAGTCGGCCCGGAGACCCAGTACTTC. Translated, this gives CASSFHGVVVGPETQYF.